The 16 T cell receptor beta chains presented below share a single source sample, sequenced in a study of T cells expressing NK-cell markers. TCRdb reprocessed the 5' RACE reads, keeping one entry per CDR3 protein, no DNA. In total, the table holds some 600,000 distinct CDR3 sequences. The material sequenced was blood T cells: a sorted CD56 or NKG2C T cell subset, CD4+ or CD8+ T cells, or bulk PBMC T cells (not recorded which). The source is a man aged 18 to 29 in good health.

CDR3 sequence reads: CSARDRSGSPYEQYF. V gene TRBV20-1 combines with J gene TRBJ2-7. The CDR3 is made up of 15 amino acids. Per germline, CDR1 DFQATT and CDR2 SNEGSKA (reference sequence).

J is TRBJ1-4 and V is TRBV3-1; the TCRdb D gene call, TRBD1, has no DNA to confirm it. Germline V gene sequence: CDR1 LGHDT, CDR2 YNNKEL (reference sequence). The CDR3 runs 18 residues. The CDR3 region is CASSQDKVGARSDEKLFF.

The genes are TRBV5-6 and TRBJ2-1; lacking DNA, the TRBD2 call made by TCRdb goes unchecked. The CDR3 extends over 17 amino acids. From germline, CDR1 is SGHDT and CDR2 YYEEEE. CDR3 sequence: CASSPASGRAIFYEQFF.

The V gene is TRBV11-2, the J gene TRBJ1-2. This CDR3 comprises 14 residues. Germline CDR1 is SGHAT and CDR2 is FQNNGV. The CDR3: CASSLVGTAYGYTF.

The chain is built from TRBV5-1 and TRBJ2-1. Germline V gives CDR1 SGHRS, CDR2 YFSETQ. The CDR3 covers 14 residues. CDR3 residues: CASSWGWSYNEQFF.

The V gene is TRBV6-1, the J gene TRBJ2-2; the D gene TCRdb calls, TRBD1, cannot be checked with no DNA. The CDR3 has 16 residues. Germline assignment: CDR1 MNHNS and CDR2 SASEGT. The CDR3 loop is CASSEAGTGATGELFF.

The CDR3 sequence: CASSLLSLAGVNEQYF. The gene calls are TRBV27 and TRBJ2-7; as DNA is missing, the TRBD2 call by TCRdb cannot be tested. CDR3 length: 16 residues. CDR1 and CDR2 (germline): MNHEY, SMNVEV (reference sequence).

The CDR3 region is CASSRQGGDEKLFF. The chain combines TRBV11-1 with TRBJ1-4; the D gene TCRdb calls, TRBD1, cannot be checked with no DNA. The germline V gene encodes CDR1 SGHAT and CDR2 FQDESV (reference sequence). This CDR3 is built from 14 residues. Variable domain in full (rest from reference TRBV11-1 and TRBJ1-4): EAEVAQSPRYKITEKSQAVAFWCDPISGHATLYWYRQILGQGPELLVQFQDESVVDDSQLPKDRFSAERLKGVDSTLKIQPAELGDSAMYLCASSRQGGDEKLFFGSGTQLSVL.

The V gene is TRBV29-1, the J gene TRBJ2-7; checking the TCRdb D call of TRBD2 is not possible without DNA. CDR1 is SQVTM, CDR2 ANQGSEA, per germline. The CDR3 totals 15 residues. The CDR3 sequence: CSALAGGRVTYEQYF.

The rearrangement joins TRBV7-2 to TRBJ2-7; TCRdb names TRBD1, which stays unverified in the absence of DNA. This CDR3 has 16 residues. Germline V gene sequence: CDR1 SGHTA, CDR2 FQGNSA. The CDR3 here is CASSLARTAGTYEQYF.

This chain joins TRBV7-6 and TRBJ1-4. This CDR3 has 17 amino acids. The V gene's germline CDR1 is SGHVS and CDR2 FNYEAQ. CDR3 amino acids: CASSGGGRPATNEKLFF.

This chain links TRBV15 with TRBJ1-4. Germline values: CDR1 LNHNV, CDR2 YYDKDF (reference sequence). This CDR3 region has 16 residues. CDR3 in amino acids: CATSRDLGQLNEKLFF.

The chain recombines TRBV5-1 with TRBJ2-1; TCRdb reports TRBD1, a call that lacks DNA to check it against. Germline V gene lookup returns CDR1 SGHRS and CDR2 YFSETQ. This CDR3 is built from 16 residues. CDR3 residues: CASSPPSTGAGGEQFF.

The rearrangement links TRBV7-9 to TRBJ2-1; TCRdb's D call of TRBD1 is untestable without DNA. Germline assignment: CDR1 SEHNR and CDR2 FQNEAQ (reference sequence). The CDR3 is 14 amino acids. This CDR3 is CASSYPEAGYEQFF.

This chain links TRBV29-1 with TRBJ1-2; absent DNA, TCRdb's TRBD1 call cannot be checked. The CDR3 covers 13 residues. Germline loops: CDR1 SQVTM, CDR2 ANQGSEA. The CDR3 here is CSARGQGDYGYTF.

This chain connects TRBV29-1 to TRBJ2-1; the D call of TRBD1 rests on TCRdb alone, since no DNA is present to check it. Germline CDR1 SQVTM, CDR2 ANQGSEA. The CDR3 contains 14 residues. Here the CDR3 reads CSARRDRGQNEQFF.